The sequence of this T cell receptor beta chain was determined in a study of blood T cell repertoires in COVID-19. The assay was immunoSEQ multiplex PCR, and TCRdb's table has in-frame clones only and misses some. Counted here are approximately 170,000 clones, about 88% occurring once; the ten biggest clones make up less than 0.85%. Sequencing input: PBMCs or T cells enriched from blood (not recorded which). This receptor was obtained from a young woman who had recovered from COVID-19.

The CDR3 DNA is TGTGCCAGCAGCTTAGCAGGCCCGGCCGTTCGACTAGTATACAATGAGCAGTTCTTC. Protein: CASSLAGPAVRLVYNEQFF. The rearrangement uses TRBV7-9 and TRBJ2-1; tentative D call: TRBD2 (6 bases). From germline, CDR1 is SEHNR and CDR2 FQNEAQ (reference sequence). V was pared by 0 bases and J by 4 bases, with 22 bases between. CDR3 length equals 19 residues.